Described below is a single T cell receptor beta chain sequence and its context. Its antigen is still unknown. This sample is part of a study of T cells expressing NK-cell markers. For the study at large: The TCR beta repertoires were obtained from sorted CD3+CD56+NKG2C+, CD3+CD56+NKG2C- and CD3+CD56-NKG2C+ T cells.

TCRdb reprocessed the 5' RACE reads, with one entry per CDR3 protein and no DNA. This sample contains hundreds of thousands of distinct CDR3 sequences. Germline V lookup: CDR1 MNHEY, CDR2 SMNVEV (reference sequence). This CDR3 region has 17 residues. Study-wide results and limits: Several of the donors also had these clonotypes leading their CD3+CD56-NKG2C+ fraction.

This TCR was recovered from a man aged 18-75 years in good health. The sequencing input was blood T cells: a sorted CD56 or NKG2C T cell subset, CD4+ or CD8+ T cells, or bulk PBMC T cells (not recorded which). This sequence joins TRBV27 and TRBJ2-2; TCRdb picks TRBD1, but there is no DNA to check that call. CDR3: CASSHHPAPAGTGELFF.